The clone carrying this T cell receptor beta chain was seen only a few times. Its antigen is not known. The data stem from a study of cytomegalovirus exposure and HLA in healthy donors. Points from the study as a whole: A later analysis showed that HLA-associated TCR beta chains had undergone more clonal expansion than equally common others. In a later analysis, TCR association rates varied by HLA locus: DRB1 most, HLA-C fewest. The investigators catalogued 150 to 200 TCR beta chains as cytomegalovirus-associated.

PCR primers comprised 60 Vbeta and 13 Jbeta primers. Assay used: immunoSEQ multiplex PCR; TCRdb lists only in-frame clones, some missing. The data show about 93,000 clones, just under 80% seen once. The germline V gene encodes CDR1 MNHEY and CDR2 SVGAGI. Trimming pared 0 bases from V and 3 bases from J, leaving 11 bases between. This CDR3 spans 16 amino acids. Sequencing used PBMCs. The clonotype was recovered from a woman aged 40 to 50 in good health and CMV-seronegative. V is TRBV6-5 and J is TRBJ1-4; D remains unclear. The CDR3 sequence: CASSYSGGLANEKLFF. The DNA for the CDR3 is TGTGCCAGCAGTTACTCGGGCGGGCTCGCTAATGAAAAACTGTTTTTT.